This TCR beta chain was recorded in a study of cytomegalovirus exposure and HLA in healthy donors. Turning to the study itself: About 180 million T cells yielded approximately 100 million unique TCR beta sequences, as an earlier analysis found. General observations from the study: TCR beta chain V- and J-gene trimming was linked, in a later analysis, to a missense variant in DCLRE1C. TCR beta sequences reportedly predicted most subjects' HLA-A and HLA-B alleles accurately.

About this clone itself: No antigen is known for it.

CDR1 is SQVTM, CDR2 ANQGSEA, per germline. V lost 5 bases and J lost 6, with 14 bases in between. This CDR3 has 13 amino acids. The study ran its PCR with 60 Vbeta and 13 Jbeta primers. Original processing methods: Later work found tens of millions of unique TCR beta chains, with some 11 million shared. TCRdb's copy holds only in-frame clones and misses some; the assay was immunoSEQ multiplex PCR. The DNA was the basis for D and trimming; V, J and clone size are from that table. Among roughly 290,000 clones, about four fifths were seen once, and the ten largest hold around 0.33%. The origin of this receptor is a girl between 2 and 10 years old in good health and CMV-seronegative. The sequencing input was PBMCs. The rearrangement joins TRBV29-1 to TRBJ2-1; D gene uncertain. CDR3 coding DNA: TGCAGCGTTTCCGGAGTTTTAATCAATGAGCAGTTCTTC. It specifies CSVSGVLINEQFF.